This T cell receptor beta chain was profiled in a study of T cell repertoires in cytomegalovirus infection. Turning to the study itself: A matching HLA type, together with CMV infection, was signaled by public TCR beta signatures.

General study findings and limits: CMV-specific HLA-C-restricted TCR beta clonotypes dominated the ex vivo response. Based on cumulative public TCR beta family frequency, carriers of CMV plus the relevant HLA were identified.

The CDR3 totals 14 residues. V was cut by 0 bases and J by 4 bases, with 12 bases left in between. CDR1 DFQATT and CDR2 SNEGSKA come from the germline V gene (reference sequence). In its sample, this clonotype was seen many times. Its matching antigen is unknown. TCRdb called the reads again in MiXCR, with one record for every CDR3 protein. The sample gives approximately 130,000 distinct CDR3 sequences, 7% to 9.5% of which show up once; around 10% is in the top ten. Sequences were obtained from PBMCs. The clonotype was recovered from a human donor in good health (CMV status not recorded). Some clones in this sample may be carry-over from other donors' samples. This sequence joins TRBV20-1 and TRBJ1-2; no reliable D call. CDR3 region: CSARDQATLYGYTF. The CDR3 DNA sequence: TGCAGTGCTAGAGATCAGGCCACTCTCTATGGCTACACCTTC.